The 10 T cell receptor beta chains reported below all come from one sample, sequenced in a study of CD8 T cells in ankylosing spondylitis (TCRdb year 2017). Receptor libraries were prepared by 5' RACE. Sequencing was performed on an Illumina HiSeq 2500. The public sequencing data were trimmed at Q25 with fastp and processed into clonotypes with MiXCR by TCRdb, which kept only in-frame beta chains. Under each unique CDR3 protein, matching rows form one entry showing the most common genes and DNA. For this sample there are some 40,000 distinct CDR3 sequences; about 9.4% appear just once. The ten largest account for about 16% of the sample. Sample: blood, either unsorted or a sorted T cell fraction (not recorded which). The receptor set was obtained from a male donor with ankylosing spondylitis or in good health (not recorded which).

This clonotype was recorded at least ten times. J is TRBJ2-2 and V is TRBV5-6; D unclear. This CDR3 has 15 residues. The germline V and J ends were trimmed by 0 bases and 4 bases, with 10 bases remaining between them. Germline CDR1 is SGHDT and CDR2 is YYEEEE. CDR3 sequence: CASSLEQLITGELFF. DNA for the CDR3: TGTGCCAGCAGCTTGGAACAGCTAATCACCGGGGAGCTGTTTTTT.

This clonotype appeared many times. The chain employs TRBV11-2 and TRBJ2-7, with 7 bases that match TRBD1. V dropped 3 bases and J dropped 2; count of bases not matched to a gene: 7. The germline V gene has CDR1 SGHAT and CDR2 FQNNGV. This CDR3 comprises 15 residues. This chain's CDR3 is CASSFTGTATYEQYF. DNA for the CDR3: TGTGCCAGCAGCTTTACTGGGACAGCGACCTACGAGCAGTACTTC.

There are many counts of this clonotype. The chain employs TRBV5-1 and TRBJ2-7, with TRBD2 matching over 12 bases. Germline V gene lookup returns CDR1 SGHRS and CDR2 YFSETQ. This CDR3 has 18 amino acids. V lost 2 bases, J lost 4 bases, and 13 bases stayed unmatched. CDR3 amino acids: CASSFRGGLAGPQYEQYF. DNA for the CDR3: TGCGCCAGCAGCTTCAGGGGTGGACTAGCGGGACCCCAGTACGAGCAGTACTTC.

This clonotype showed up many times. This chain's CDR3 is CASSPGQGQVYGYTF. The CDR3 region has the DNA TGTGCCAGCAGCCCGGGACAGGGGCAGGTCTATGGCTACACCTTC. This chain joins TRBV4-2 and TRBJ1-2; 10 nucleotides align to TRBD1. The CDR3 spans 15 residues. V gave up 4 bases and J gave up 4 bases; unmatched junction bases: 6. Germline lookup yields CDR1 LGHNA and CDR2 YNFKEQ.

The table lists this clonotype with many counts. The genes are TRBV5-1 and TRBJ1-1; D is uncertain. V was cut by 0 bases and J by 3 bases, with 12 bases left in between. CDR1 is SGHRS, CDR2 YFSETQ, per germline. The CDR3 extends over 15 amino acids. The CDR3 spells CASSLAPGPDTEAFF. The CDR3 nucleotides read TGCGCCAGCAGCTTGGCCCCAGGACCGGACACTGAAGCTTTCTTT.

In this sample, this clonotype turned up many times. The V and J genes are TRBV11-1 and TRBJ2-1, with 7 bases identical to TRBD2. The V gene's germline CDR1 is SGHAT and CDR2 FQDESV (reference sequence). The junction had 11 bases not matched to a gene; V was cut back by 5 bases and J by 10 bases. The CDR3 runs 14 residues. CDR3 sequence: CASSRDYRGEEQFF. For the CDR3, the DNA is TGTGCCAGCAGCCGGGACTACCGCGGTGAGGAGCAGTTCTTC.

The sample holds many counts of this clonotype. This chain links TRBV7-2 with TRBJ2-2; D may be TRBD1 (5 bases). The germline CDR1 and CDR2 sequences are SGHTA and FQGNSA. This CDR3 region has 16 residues. Trimming shortened V by 7 bases and J by 0 bases, and 15 bases separated the two germline ends. This CDR3 is CASKWWADTNTGELFF. As DNA, the CDR3 is TGTGCCAGCAAATGGTGGGCGGACACGAACACCGGGGAGCTGTTTTTT.

In this sample, this clonotype is large. V usage is TRBV20-1 and J usage is TRBJ2-7; the D gene could be TRBD1 or TRBD2 (6 bases each). This CDR3 has 15 residues. CDR1 is DFQATT, CDR2 SNEGSKA, per germline (reference sequence). Trimming removed 3 bases from V and 3 bases from J, with 18 bases in between. In DNA form, the CDR3 reads TGCAGTGCTAGGGCAGACACAGGAGGGGGCTACGAGCAGTACTTC. Its translation: CSARADTGGGYEQYF.

This clonotype appeared many times. The CDR3 spells CASNSDSYYGYTF. The CDR3 DNA reads TGTGCCAGCAACTCGGACAGCTACTATGGCTACACCTTC. The chain uses TRBV12-3 or TRBV12-4 and TRBJ1-2; D perhaps matches TRBD1 (6 bases). The CDR3 loop spans 13 amino acids. Trimming took 7 bases from V and 3 from J, leaving 12 bases between them.

This clonotype was recorded many times. V gene TRBV19 combines with J gene TRBJ1-5, with TRBD1 identical over 7 bases. Germline V gene data show CDR1 as LNHDA and CDR2 as SQIVND (reference sequence). This CDR3 spans 16 amino acids. Losses at the gene ends were 6 bases for V and 0 bases for J; bases not matched to a gene: 8. The DNA of the CDR3 is TGTGCCAGTAGCTATTCGGACAGGAATAGCAATCAGCCCCAGCATTTT. Protein product: CASSYSDRNSNQPQHF.